This T cell receptor beta chain stems from a study of OX40 agonist ivuxolimab in advanced cancers. Study as a whole: Patients' therapy was ivuxolimab, an antibody that acts as an agonist of OX40 (CD134). Patients with hepatocellular carcinoma, melanoma, renal cell or head and neck cancer made up the dose-escalation patients.

This clone was recorded once. Assay: immunoSEQ multiplex PCR; the TCRdb copy retains only in-frame clones and omits some. The sample lists 12,000 or so clones; about 75% were seen once. The sequence was obtained from an adult with an advanced solid tumor such as melanoma, head and neck, liver or kidney cancer. The source material was CD4+ or CD8+ T cells sorted from blood, sampled in a trial of the OX40 agonist ivuxolimab.

CDR3 sequence: CSVPAPTEAFF. CDR3 DNA sequence: TGCAGCGTTCCTGCACCCACTGAAGCTTTCTTT. The chain couples TRBV29-1 to TRBJ1-1; D is uncertain. Germline values: CDR1 SQVTM, CDR2 ANQGSEA. V gave up 5 bases and J gave up 4 bases, with 8 bases separating them. The CDR3 runs 11 residues.